The entry that follows covers one T cell receptor beta chain sequence. These data originate in a study of blood T cells in healthy people across ages. The germline V gene encodes CDR1 MNHEY and CDR2 SVGEGT. The CDR3 length is 14 residues. Germline trimming cut 6 bases from V and 1 base from J; bases unmatched to any gene: 4. Total RNA extraction produced at least 6 micrograms (per sample) for the study. Together with a sample-barcoded 5' primer, a J-beta primer mix was included in a second PCR lasting about 6 to 11 cycles. TCRdb processed the 5' RACE reads anew with MiXCR; each CDR3 protein has one entry. Counted here are hundreds of thousands of distinct CDR3 sequences, around 28% occurring once; the ten biggest clones make up approximately 15%.

The sample comprised blood. The gene calls are TRBV6-2 or TRBV6-3 and TRBJ1-1, with 8 bases lining up with TRBD1. The TCR was taken from a woman of 80 years or more in good health. CDR3 nucleotides: TGTGCCAGCAGATCAGGGGGCCCGAACACTGAAGCTTTCTTT. Its protein product is CASRSGGPNTEAFF.